This T cell receptor beta chain was documented in a study of T-cell memory formation after mild COVID-19. V gave up 2 bases and J gave up 0 bases; unmatched junction bases: 9. CDR1 and CDR2 (germline): MNHEY, SVGAGI. The CDR3 runs to 17 residues. TCRdb redid the calling of the 5' RACE reads with MiXCR, one entry per CDR3 protein. This table holds 250,000 to 300,000 distinct CDR3 sequences, about a sixth found once. Material: PBMCs or a T cell subset sorted from them (not recorded which). This clonotype was sampled from a man younger than 30 who had mild COVID-19 (a few samples of this study predate the infection). Cell type and time point are not known. This chain links TRBV6-5 with TRBJ1-2; 7 positions match TRBD1. The CDR3 nucleotides read TGTGCCAGCAGTTACCTTAGGGACAGCATTACTAACTATGGCTACACCTTC. Protein: CASSYLRDSITNYGYTF.